These 32 T cell receptor beta chains were sequenced from one sample in a study of monozygotic twins with inflammatory bowel disease. One entry per CDR3 protein, without DNA, is what TCRdb gives after re-calling the 5' RACE reads. This sample's table has some 170,000 distinct CDR3 sequences. What was sequenced was blood. The receptor set was obtained from a human donor with ulcerative colitis or Crohn's disease, or a healthy co-twin of an affected twin (not recorded which).

This chain connects TRBV7-2 to TRBJ2-2; as DNA is missing, the TRBD2 call by TCRdb cannot be tested. CDR3 length equals 15 residues. Per the germline V gene, CDR1 is SGHTA and CDR2 is FQGNSA. The CDR3 reads CASSNRDFYTGELFF. Looking up the rest from reference TRBV7-2 and TRBJ2-2 gives the full variable domain: GAGVSQSPSNKVTEKGKDVELRCDPISGHTALYWYRQSLGQGLEFLIYFQGNSAPDKSGLPSDRFSAERTGGSVSTLTIQRTQQEDSAVYLCASSNRDFYTGELFFGEGSRLTVL.

The V call is TRBV24-1, the J call TRBJ2-1; the D gene TCRdb calls, TRBD1, cannot be checked with no DNA. Germline CDR1 reads KGHDR; CDR2 reads SFDVKD. This CDR3 contains 13 residues. The CDR3 here is CATSVIGTNEQFF.

This rearrangement joins TRBV4-1 to TRBJ1-1; TCRdb reports TRBD1, a call that lacks DNA to check it against. Per the germline V gene, CDR1 is MGHRA and CDR2 is YSYEKL. CDR3 length: 15 residues. This CDR3 is CASSQAPGRGTEAFF.

V and J are TRBV3-1 and TRBJ2-7; TCRdb's D call of TRBD1 is untestable without DNA. Germline V gene sequence: CDR1 LGHDT, CDR2 YNNKEL (reference sequence). The length of the CDR3 is 14 residues. The chain's CDR3 is CASSQRQGAYEQYF.

The chain uses TRBV27 and TRBJ2-1. The CDR3 has 13 amino acids. Germline CDR1 reads MNHEY; CDR2 reads SMNVEV (reference sequence). The CDR3 protein is CASSSLDVSEQFF.

This chain joins TRBV19 and TRBJ2-5; with no DNA, the TCRdb D assignment of TRBD1 cannot be verified. The germline V gene has CDR1 LNHDA and CDR2 SQIVND (reference sequence). The CDR3 has 11 residues. The CDR3 region is CARRAGETQYF.

The genes are TRBV9 and TRBJ1-2; TCRdb returns TRBD1, unconfirmable since there is no DNA. The CDR3 runs 14 residues. Germline lookup yields CDR1 SGDLS and CDR2 YYNGEE. This chain's CDR3 is CASSMQQGLYGYTF. The full variable domain, with the rest looked up from reference TRBV9 and TRBJ1-2, is DSGVTQTPKHLITATGQRVTLRCSPRSGDLSVYWYQQSLDQGLQFLIQYYNGEERAKGNILERFSAQQFPDLHSELNLSSLELGDSALYFCASSMQQGLYGYTFGSGTRLTVV.

The chain carries TRBV24-1 and TRBJ2-1; as DNA is missing, the TRBD2 call by TCRdb cannot be tested. There are 15 residues in the CDR3. Germline CDR1 KGHDR, CDR2 SFDVKD. The CDR3 reads CATSDRTSGHNEQFF.

The J gene is TRBJ1-1, the V gene TRBV11-2; TCRdb's D gene call, TRBD1, goes unchecked for lack of DNA. The CDR3 sequence is 16 residues long. Per the germline V gene, CDR1 is SGHAT and CDR2 is FQNNGV. This CDR3 is CASSFPLGQSNTEAFF. Full variable domain (outside the CDR3, taken from reference TRBV11-2 and TRBJ1-1): EAGVAQSPRYKIIEKRQSVAFWCNPISGHATLYWYQQILGQGPKLLIQFQNNGVVDDSQLPKDRFSAERLKGVDSTLKIQPAKLEDSAVYLCASSFPLGQSNTEAFFGQGTRLTVV.

This sequence joins TRBV12-3 or TRBV12-4 and TRBJ2-1. This CDR3 is built from 15 residues. Here the CDR3 reads CASSVSGSIPNEQFF.

V gene TRBV11-3 combines with J gene TRBJ2-1; TCRdb's D gene call, TRBD1, goes unchecked for lack of DNA. CDR3 size: 16 residues. Germline CDR1 SGHNT, CDR2 YENEEA. CDR3 sequence: CASSLVGGTGFNEQFF.

The chain carries TRBV10-3 and TRBJ2-3. This CDR3 spans 13 amino acids. Germline-derived CDR1 and CDR2 are ENHRY and SYGVKD. The CDR3 protein is CAIRELGTDTQYF.

The rearrangement uses TRBV3-1 and TRBJ2-7. The CDR3 runs to 13 residues. From germline, CDR1 is LGHDT and CDR2 YNNKEL (reference sequence). CDR3 in amino acids: CASALVGSLEQYF.

V and J are TRBV2 and TRBJ1-4; the D call of TRBD1 rests on TCRdb alone, since no DNA is present to check it. The germline gives CDR1 SNHLY, CDR2 FYNNEI. CDR3 length: 13 residues. CDR3 loop: CASLDRLNEKLFF.

The chain employs TRBV27 and TRBJ1-1. CDR3 length: 13 amino acids. The germline CDR1 and CDR2 sequences are MNHEY and SMNVEV (reference sequence). This CDR3 is CASSLQAFTEAFF.

V is TRBV25-1 and J is TRBJ1-1; TCRdb returns TRBD1, unconfirmable since there is no DNA. The CDR3 is 12 amino acids. CDR1 and CDR2 (germline): MGHDK, SYGVNS. The CDR3 reads CASGGTGNEAFF.

CDR3: CASSPPSSDQETQYF. The chain carries TRBV7-2 and TRBJ2-5; TCRdb returns TRBD2, unconfirmable since there is no DNA. CDR3 length equals 15 residues. Germline CDR1 reads SGHTA; CDR2 reads FQGNSA.

The rearrangement uses TRBV18 and TRBJ2-5. This CDR3 is 16 amino acids long. The germline gives CDR1 KGHSH, CDR2 LQKENI. CDR3 protein: CASSPPGSMGQETQYF.

This sequence joins TRBV9 and TRBJ2-2; lacking DNA, the TRBD2 call made by TCRdb goes unchecked. The germline CDR1 and CDR2 sequences are SGDLS and YYNGEE. The CDR3 contains 17 residues. The CDR3 sequence: CASSVEVSGGVAGELFF.

This chain uses TRBV20-1 with TRBJ2-1; with no DNA, the TCRdb D assignment of TRBD2 cannot be verified. Germline V lookup: CDR1 DFQATT, CDR2 SNEGSKA (reference sequence). The CDR3 spans 14 residues. The CDR3 region is CSAREGPTGSSQFF.

This chain links TRBV5-1 with TRBJ2-2; TCRdb's D call of TRBD1 is untestable without DNA. The CDR3 consists of 15 residues. Germline CDR1 is SGHRS and CDR2 is YFSETQ. The CDR3 is CASSLWAGHTGELFF. The full variable domain, its missing parts supplied by reference TRBV5-1 and TRBJ2-2, is KAGVTQTPRYLIKTRGQQVTLSCSPISGHRSVSWYQQTPGQGLQFLFEYFSETQRNKGNFPGRFSGRQFSNSRSEMNVSTLELGDSALYLCASSLWAGHTGELFFGEGSRLTVL.

The chain is built from TRBV28 and TRBJ2-2; TCRdb's D gene call, TRBD1, goes unchecked for lack of DNA. CDR3 length equals 15 residues. CDR1 is MDHEN, CDR2 SYDVKM, per germline. The CDR3 protein is CASSFGTFSTGELFF.

The chain couples TRBV30 to TRBJ1-3; TCRdb designates TRBD1, a call that cannot be tested without DNA. Germline V CDR1 and CDR2: GTSNPN, SVGIG (reference sequence). This CDR3 has 15 residues. CDR3 in amino acids: CAWSVRGNSGNTIYF.

V usage is TRBV20-1 and J usage is TRBJ2-1; TCRdb selects TRBD2, and the lack of DNA leaves this call unchecked. The germline V gene encodes CDR1 DFQATT and CDR2 SNEGSKA (reference sequence). The CDR3 length is 15 residues. The CDR3 loop reads CSARKGGVGENEQFF.

The chain links TRBV10-3 to TRBJ2-5; TCRdb designates TRBD1, a call that cannot be tested without DNA. This CDR3 is built from 12 residues. Germline CDR1 and CDR2: ENHRY and SYGVKD. The CDR3 region is CATPGCQETQYF.

The chain couples TRBV20-1 to TRBJ1-5; the D call from TCRdb, TRBD1, cannot be confirmed without DNA. The germline CDR1 and CDR2 sequences are DFQATT and SNEGSKA (reference sequence). CDR3 length: 18 residues. The CDR3 here is CSARDWFIRDRVNQPQHF.

The chain recombines TRBV24-1 with TRBJ2-1; the D gene TCRdb calls, TRBD2, cannot be checked with no DNA. The CDR3 extends over 13 amino acids. CDR1 is KGHDR, CDR2 SFDVKD, per germline. The CDR3 sequence is CATRGLAGDEQFF.

The chain is built from TRBV27 and TRBJ2-5; TCRdb picks TRBD2, but there is no DNA to check that call. The CDR3 length is 15 residues. Germline V gives CDR1 MNHEY, CDR2 SMNVEV (reference sequence). CDR3 amino acids: CASSRRDSYRETQYF.

The rearrangement links TRBV7-2 to TRBJ2-2; TCRdb's D call, TRBD1, is unchecked because there is no DNA. CDR1 is SGHTA and CDR2 is FQGNSA in the germline V gene. This CDR3 region has 14 residues. CDR3 residues: CASSLRQGLGELFF.

The CDR3 loop is CASSLNPGQGTDTQYF. The J gene is TRBJ2-3, the V gene TRBV7-9; TCRdb outputs TRBD1, but without DNA this stays unchecked. The germline V gene has CDR1 SEHNR and CDR2 FQNEAQ (reference sequence). The CDR3 runs 16 residues.

The chain uses TRBV19 and TRBJ2-7; TCRdb picks TRBD1, but there is no DNA to check that call. The CDR3 loop spans 15 amino acids. The germline V gene has CDR1 LNHDA and CDR2 SQIVND (reference sequence). CDR3 amino acids: CASSMRGPEPYEQYF.

V is TRBV12-3 or TRBV12-4 and J is TRBJ1-2; TCRdb designates TRBD1, a call that cannot be tested without DNA. This CDR3 contains 14 residues. The CDR3 spells CASSFDRGGYGYTF.